This T cell receptor (beta chain) stems from a study of vaccination effects on CD4 cells after COVID-19. Study overall: As their vaccination, participants received two doses of either BNT162b2 or mRNA-1273.

Pools of viral peptides were used by the ViraFEST assay to expand antigen-specific CD4+ T cells ahead of sequencing. Subsequent to 10 days of culture, CD4+ T cells were isolated. Supplemented with roughly 9.6 IU/ml IL-2 and 10 ug/ml peptides, under 2.5 million PBMC per well were kept in culture. IL-2 medium took the place of half the medium on both days 3 and 7. Regarding this clone: No antigen is known for it.

The germline CDR1 and CDR2 sequences are SGHRS and YFSETQ. The CDR3 totals 16 residues. V shed 2 bases and J 7 bases; nucleotides not matched to a gene: 11. The method was immunoSEQ multiplex PCR; TCRdb's version includes in-frame clones alone and lacks a portion of them. The sample consists of 50,000 to 65,000 clones, 80% to 85% of them appearing once. The receptor comes from a human donor who received a COVID-19 vaccine. This material consisted of CD4+ T cells from PBMCs cultured with HCoV-229E spike peptides, taken before COVID-19 vaccination. This chain links TRBV5-1 with TRBJ2-1; 8 bases are a match to TRBD1. CDR3 region: CASSFRGQGNMNEQFF. The CDR3 bases are TGCGCCAGCAGCTTTAGAGGACAGGGCAATATGAATGAGCAGTTCTTC.